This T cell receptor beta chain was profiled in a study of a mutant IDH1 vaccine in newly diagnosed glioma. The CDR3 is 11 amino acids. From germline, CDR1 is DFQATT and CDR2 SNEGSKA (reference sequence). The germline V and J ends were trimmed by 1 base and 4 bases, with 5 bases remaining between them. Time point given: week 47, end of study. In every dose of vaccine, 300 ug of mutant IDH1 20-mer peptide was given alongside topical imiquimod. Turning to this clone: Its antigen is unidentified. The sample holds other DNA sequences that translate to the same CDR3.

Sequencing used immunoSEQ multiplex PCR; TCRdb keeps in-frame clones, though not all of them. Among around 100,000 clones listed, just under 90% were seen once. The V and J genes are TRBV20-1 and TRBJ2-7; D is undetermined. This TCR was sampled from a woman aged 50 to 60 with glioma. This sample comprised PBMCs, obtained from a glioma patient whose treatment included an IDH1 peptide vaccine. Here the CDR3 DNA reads TGCAGTGCTAGAGCCTTATACGAGCAGTACTTC. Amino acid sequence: CSARALYEQYF.